Following are 25 T cell receptor beta chains from one sample sequenced in a study of OX40 agonist ivuxolimab in advanced cancers. Libraries were built with the immunoSEQ multiplex PCR assay. TCRdb took this table from immuneACCESS and kept in-frame rearrangements with V and J called. Such tables lack part of the clones; where checked against another copy, unresolved V genes explain under half of the gap, and the rest is unexplained. Counted in this sample were approximately 86,000 clones; roughly 93% of them appeared once. The leading ten clones occupy under 0.35% of the sample. Sequenced here: CD4+ or CD8+ T cells sorted from blood, sampled in a trial of the OX40 agonist ivuxolimab. The receptors here all came from an adult with an advanced solid tumor such as melanoma, head and neck, liver or kidney cancer.

This chain joins TRBV5-4 and TRBJ2-3; D perhaps matches TRBD2 (6 bases). CDR1 is SGHNT and CDR2 is YYREEE in the germline V gene (reference sequence). Trimming took 4 bases from V and 2 from J, leaving 11 bases between them. This CDR3 comprises 14 residues. DNA for the CDR3: TGTGCCAGCAGCCTATCTAGCGTCACAGATACGCAGTATTTT. As protein: CASSLSSVTDTQYF.

The chain couples TRBV28 to TRBJ2-2, with 8 bases aligning to TRBD2. This CDR3 has 16 residues. CDR1 and CDR2 (germline): MDHEN, SYDVKM. V gave up 3 bases and J gave up 2 bases; unmatched junction bases: 5. Written as DNA, the CDR3 is TGTGCCAGCAGTTTGACAGCGGGAGTCAACACCGGGGAGCTGTTTTTT. Its translation is CASSLTAGVNTGELFF.

The chain combines TRBV19 with TRBJ2-7; D perhaps matches TRBD1 (6 bases). The length of the CDR3 is 14 residues. Trimming removed 4 bases at V and 6 bases at J, with 16 bases between. CDR1 and CDR2 from the germline V gene are LNHDA and SQIVND (reference sequence). The DNA for the CDR3 is TGTGCCAGTAGTACCCGAGCCCGGACAGCCGAGCAGTACTTC. Translating gives CASSTRARTAEQYF.

This sequence joins TRBV10-1 and TRBJ2-7; TRBD2 agrees at 9 bases. The CDR3 is made up of 14 amino acids. Per germline, CDR1 WNHNN and CDR2 SYGVQD (reference sequence). J gave up 4 bases and V 3 bases, and 4 bases lay outside the gene matches. The CDR3 is CASSDRAGGYEQYF. For the CDR3, the DNA is TGCGCCAGCAGTGATCGGGCGGGAGGGTACGAGCAGTACTTC.

The chain couples TRBV2 to TRBJ1-6; D remains unclear. Germline V lookup: CDR1 SNHLY, CDR2 FYNNEI. Trimming took off 5 bases at V and 10 bases at J, with 24 bases between the two ends. The CDR3 sequence is 17 residues long. The CDR3 sequence: CASSYPGRSGVKSPLHF. CDR3 sequence (DNA): TGTGCCAGCAGTTACCCCGGGAGATCGGGCGTAAAATCACCCCTCCACTTT.

The rearrangement links TRBV19 to TRBJ1-3; 8 bases match TRBD1. Per germline, CDR1 LNHDA and CDR2 SQIVND (reference sequence). V gave up 6 bases and J gave up 4 bases; unmatched junction bases: 14. The CDR3 runs 17 residues. The CDR3 region has the DNA TGTGCCAGTAGCCCAAGCCCCGGACAGGGCGACGGAAACACCATATATTTT. Its protein is CASSPSPGQGDGNTIYF. Drawing the rest from reference TRBV19 and TRBJ1-3, the complete variable domain is DGGITQSPKYLFRKEGQNVTLSCEQNLNHDAMYWYRQDPGQGLRLIYYSQIVNDFQKGDIAEGYSVSREKKESFPLTVTSAQKNPTAFYLCASSPSPGQGDGNTIYFGEGSWLTVV.

This rearrangement joins TRBV9 to TRBJ2-7, with a weak D call TRBD1 (6 bases). Trimming took 0 bases from V and 0 from J, leaving 10 bases between them. The CDR3 contains 15 residues. Germline-derived CDR1 and CDR2 are SGDLS and YYNGEE. DNA for the CDR3: TGTGCCAGCAGCGTAGGGACAGATCACTCCTACGAGCAGTACTTC. Protein product: CASSVGTDHSYEQYF.

The chain joins TRBV5-1 to TRBJ2-3, with 8 bases aligning to TRBD1. V lost 4 bases, J lost 1 base, and 5 bases stayed unmatched. Germline V gives CDR1 SGHRS, CDR2 YFSETQ. CDR3 length: 15 amino acids. Written as DNA, the CDR3 is TGCGCCAGCAGCCACGGGACAGGTGGCACAGATACGCAGTATTTT. It encodes CASSHGTGGTDTQYF.

The chain has TRBV11-2 and TRBJ1-5; no reliable D call. V was trimmed by 1 base and J by 6 bases, leaving 7 bases between them. Looked up from germline, CDR1 is SGHAT and CDR2 is FQNNGV. The CDR3 runs to 13 residues. CDR3 in DNA: TGTGCCAGCAGCTTAGCCGTTGGTCAGCCCCAGCATTTT. Translating it yields CASSLAVGQPQHF.

Only one count was recorded for this clone. The V call is TRBV5-1, the J call TRBJ1-1; TRBD1 might be the D (5 bases). V gave up 3 bases and J gave up 0 bases, with 12 bases separating them. This CDR3 spans 15 amino acids. Germline V gene lookup returns CDR1 SGHRS and CDR2 YFSETQ. The CDR3, as DNA: TGCGCCAGCAGCTGGACGACAGTCTTGAACACTGAAGCTTTCTTT. This encodes CASSWTTVLNTEAFF.

This chain links TRBV7-2 with TRBJ1-3; D remains ambiguous. V was pared by 4 bases and J by 2 bases, with 12 bases between. The CDR3 is made up of 15 amino acids. Germline loops: CDR1 SGHTA, CDR2 FQGNSA. The CDR3 DNA reads as TGTGCCAGCAGCTCCCTTGCTGGGGCTGGAAACACCATATATTTT. It specifies CASSSLAGAGNTIYF. Together with reference TRBV7-2 and TRBJ1-3, the CDR3 gives the full variable domain: GAGVSQSPSNKVTEKGKDVELRCDPISGHTALYWYRQSLGQGLEFLIYFQGNSAPDKSGLPSDRFSAERTGGSVSTLTIQRTQQEDSAVYLCASSSLAGAGNTIYFGEGSWLTVV.

This clone was counted between two and nine times. The chain is built from TRBV29-1 and TRBJ2-3; D call uncertain. Per the germline V gene, CDR1 is SQVTM and CDR2 is ANQGSEA. The CDR3 is 15 residues long. V lost 3 bases and J 5 bases, leaving 18 bases between the germline ends. In nucleotides, the CDR3 is TGCAGCGTTGACGATGTTGTCTCCACGGGAGATACGCAGTATTTT. This codes for CSVDDVVSTGDTQYF.

This chain links TRBV18 with TRBJ2-6; either TRBD1 or TRBD2 may fit D (7 bases each). Trimming shortened V by 5 bases and J by 0 bases, and 14 bases separated the two germline ends. The CDR3 sequence is 17 residues long. From germline, CDR1 is KGHSH and CDR2 LQKENI. This CDR3 reads CASSKRDSYSGANVLTF. Written as DNA, the CDR3 is TGTGCCAGCTCAAAGCGGGACAGCTACTCTGGGGCCAACGTCCTGACTTTC.

As regards this clone: A junction end diverges from the germline sequence, so it may reflect a read error. V and J are TRBV30 and TRBJ1-3; no clear D. This CDR3 is 15 amino acids long. CDR1 is GTSNPN and CDR2 is SVGIG in the germline V gene (reference sequence). In DNA form, the CDR3 reads TGTGCCTGGAGTGTACAATGGGGATCTGCAAACACCATATATTTT. It specifies CAWSVQWGSANTIYF.

This clone was observed a few times. The chain joins TRBV30 to TRBJ1-5; D unclear. With 8 bases removed from V and 7 bases from J, the gap between germline ends came to 15 bases. CDR1 is GTSNPN and CDR2 is SVGIG in the germline V gene (reference sequence). The CDR3 sequence is 12 residues long. CDR3 bases: TGTGCCGGAGGATTAAGGTTACAGCCCCAGCATTTT. The encoded protein is CAGGLRLQPQHF.

This sequence joins TRBV6-1 and TRBJ1-4; 10 positions agree with TRBD1. Germline lookup yields CDR1 MNHNS and CDR2 SASEGT. Trimming at V came to 2 bases and at J to 8 bases, leaving 8 bases not matched to a gene. CDR3 length equals 16 residues. This chain's CDR3 is CASSEWWTGGREKLFF. CDR3 nucleotide sequence: TGTGCCAGCAGTGAATGGTGGACAGGGGGTAGAGAAAAACTGTTTTTT.

The gene calls are TRBV7-2 and TRBJ2-2; D uncertain. Trimming cost V 3 bases and J 0 bases, with 11 bases left between them. CDR3 length: 16 amino acids. CDR1 is SGHTA, CDR2 FQGNSA, per germline. The CDR3 nucleotides are TGTGCCAGCAGCTTCGGGCAGATCGCGAACACCGGGGAGCTGTTTTTT. Translating it yields CASSFGQIANTGELFF.

This chain connects TRBV7-2 to TRBJ1-1, with no clear D. The V gene's germline CDR1 is SGHTA and CDR2 FQGNSA. Trimming shortened V by 7 bases and J by 2 bases, and 11 bases separated the two germline ends. This CDR3 contains 13 residues. The CDR3 is CASNSQSNTEAFF. As DNA, the CDR3 is TGTGCCAGCAACAGTCAGAGCAACACTGAAGCTTTCTTT.

This chain uses TRBV29-1 with TRBJ1-1; D is undetermined. The ends were cut back, 4 bases at V and 1 base at J, with 4 bases in the middle. The germline V gene has CDR1 SQVTM and CDR2 ANQGSEA. The CDR3 consists of 11 residues. The CDR3 coding sequence is TGCAGCGTTGGAGAGAACACTGAAGCTTTCTTT. This encodes CSVGENTEAFF.

The chain combines TRBV5-1 with TRBJ2-1; 7 nucleotides match TRBD2. CDR3 length: 15 residues. The germline V gene has CDR1 SGHRS and CDR2 YFSETQ. Trimming took 4 bases from V and 3 from J; bases not matched to a gene: 7. The CDR3 loop reads CASSVSGRDYNEQFF. The CDR3 DNA reads TGCGCCAGCAGCGTTAGCGGGCGGGACTACAATGAGCAGTTCTTC.

This clone turned up a few times. The chain employs TRBV18 and TRBJ1-4; the match to TRBD1 covers 10 bases. CDR3 length: 16 amino acids. CDR1 is KGHSH, CDR2 LQKENI, per germline. With 4 bases clipped from V and 5 bases from J, the junction kept 7 bases outside the gene matches. CDR3 residues: CASSLNGQGGNEKLFF. CDR3 sequence (DNA): TGTGCCAGCTCACTGAACGGACAGGGGGGGAATGAAAAACTGTTTTTT. Drawing the rest from reference TRBV18 and TRBJ1-4, the complete variable domain is NAGVMQNPRHLVRRRGQEARLRCSPMKGHSHVYWYRQLPEEGLKFMVYLQKENIIDESGMPKERFSAEFPKEGPSILRIQQVVRGDSAAYFCASSLNGQGGNEKLFFGSGTQLSVL.

The CDR3 loop reads CSVEDPGYEQFF. DNA for the CDR3: TGCAGCGTTGAAGATCCCGGCTATGAGCAGTTCTTC. The rearrangement joins TRBV29-1 to TRBJ2-1; D is undetermined. This CDR3 comprises 12 residues. The V and J ends lost 0 bases and 8 bases respectively, with 8 bases between them. Germline V gene data show CDR1 as SQVTM and CDR2 as ANQGSEA.

The chain employs TRBV5-4 and TRBJ1-4; D is uncertain. Germline V gene sequence: CDR1 SGHNT, CDR2 YYREEE (reference sequence). CDR3 size: 15 residues. With 2 bases removed from V and 5 bases from J, the gap between germline ends came to 13 bases. The CDR3 sequence is CASSLDRQPNEKLFF. CDR3 bases: TGTGCCAGCAGCTTAGATCGACAACCGAATGAAAAACTGTTTTTT.

This rearrangement joins TRBV5-4 to TRBJ2-5, with 9 bases lining up with TRBD2. Trimming at V came to 2 bases and at J to 1 base, leaving 9 bases not matched to a gene. The CDR3 has 17 residues. The V gene's germline CDR1 is SGHNT and CDR2 YYREEE (reference sequence). The CDR3: CASSLSPGLAPQETQYF. The DNA of the CDR3 is TGTGCCAGCAGCTTATCCCCGGGACTAGCCCCCCAAGAGACCCAGTACTTC. The variable domain in full, with the rest retrieved from reference TRBV5-4 and TRBJ2-5, is ETGVTQSPTHLIKTRGQQVTLRCSSQSGHNTVSWYQQALGQGPQFIFQYYREEENGRGNFPPRFSGLQFPNYSSELNVNALELDDSALYLCASSLSPGLAPQETQYFGPGTRLLVL.

This clone has only a few counts. The chain has TRBV15 and TRBJ2-7; D gene unclear. The length of the CDR3 is 14 residues. V was clipped by 5 bases and J by 4 bases, with 15 bases between them. Looked up from germline, CDR1 is LNHNV and CDR2 is YYDKDF (reference sequence). The CDR3 protein is CATSLGKRPYEQYF. For the CDR3, the DNA is TGTGCCACCAGCCTCGGAAAACGGCCTTACGAGCAGTACTTC.